These 30 T cell receptor beta chains share one sample of origin, sequenced in a study of cytomegalovirus exposure and HLA in healthy donors. PCR amplification relied on 60 Vbeta primers (plus 13 Jbeta primers). The repertoire was sequenced with immunoSEQ multiplex PCR; TCRdb's copy has only in-frame clones and lacks some. This table lists 100,000 to 150,000 clones. Sequenced sample: PBMCs. These receptor sequences come from a man younger than 45 in good health and CMV-seronegative.

The chain is built from TRBV7-9 and TRBJ2-7; 11 bases agree with TRBD2. Germline V gene data show CDR1 as SEHNR and CDR2 as FQNEAQ (reference sequence). This CDR3 is 14 amino acids long. Germline trimming cut 5 bases from V and 6 bases from J; bases unmatched to any gene: 6. CDR3 protein: CASSLVAGGGEQYF. CDR3 nucleotide sequence: TGTGCCAGCAGCCTCGTAGCGGGAGGGGGCGAGCAGTACTTC.

The rearrangement joins TRBV10-3 to TRBJ1-4; TRBD1 aligns across 7 bases. CDR1 is ENHRY and CDR2 is SYGVKD in the germline V gene. V shed 0 bases and J 8 bases; nucleotides not matched to a gene: 6. The CDR3 runs to 15 residues. This CDR3 is CAISESRGAGEKLFF. The CDR3 DNA reads as TGTGCCATCAGTGAGTCCAGGGGGGCTGGGGAAAAACTGTTTTTT.

Here the CDR3 DNA reads TGTGCCAGCAGTGCCCTACAGGGGATGGTTCAGCCCCAGCATTTT. It translates to CASSALQGMVQPQHF. The J gene is TRBJ1-5, the V gene TRBV6-1; TRBD1 matches 7 bases. The V and J ends lost 4 bases and 6 bases, in that order; junction bases with no gene match: 9. Per the germline V gene, CDR1 is MNHNS and CDR2 is SASEGT. The CDR3 runs 15 residues.

This rearrangement joins TRBV2 to TRBJ1-6; D is uncertain. Trimming cost V 6 bases and J 6 bases, with 15 bases left between them. The CDR3 runs 15 residues. Germline V gene sequence: CDR1 SNHLY, CDR2 FYNNEI. Written as DNA, the CDR3 is TGTGCCAGCAGCCCTCAGGATAACTCTAATTCACCCCTCCACTTT. Encoded protein: CASSPQDNSNSPLHF.

V gene TRBV5-4 combines with J gene TRBJ2-3; 7 bases are a match to TRBD2. After removal of 4 bases from V and 15 bases from J, the junction contained 11 bases not matched to a gene. Germline CDR1 and CDR2: SGHNT and YYREEE (reference sequence). This CDR3 is built from 12 residues. The CDR3 loop is CASSPGGRPYYF. The CDR3 bases are TGTGCCAGCAGCCCGGGAGGCAGGCCTTATTATTTT.

This chain joins TRBV29-1 and TRBJ2-6; tentative D call: TRBD1 (6 bases). V shed 6 bases and J shed 0 bases, with 12 bases lying between them. CDR3 length: 15 amino acids. Germline assignment: CDR1 SQVTM and CDR2 ANQGSEA. The CDR3 nucleotides read TGCAGCGTCCTACGGACAGACTCTGGGGCCAACGTCCTGACTTTC. Protein: CSVLRTDSGANVLTF.

The rearrangement joins TRBV18 to TRBJ2-7; D is perhaps TRBD1 (6 bases). The CDR3 contains 15 residues. The ends were cut back, 4 bases at V and 4 bases at J, with 17 bases in the middle. In germline, CDR1 is KGHSH, CDR2 LQKENI. DNA for the CDR3: TGTGCCAGCTCACGGGGACACCTGCAAATGTACGAGCAGTACTTC. Translated, it gives CASSRGHLQMYEQYF.

This clone is classed as medium-sized (0.01 to 0.1%) by frequency. The V call is TRBV28, the J call TRBJ2-3; 7 nucleotides agree with TRBD2. Trimming cost V 3 bases and J 4 bases; bases outside gene matches: 4. The CDR3 length is 14 residues. Per germline, CDR1 MDHEN and CDR2 SYDVKM. This chain's CDR3 is CASSFGGTPDTQYF. The CDR3 DNA reads as TGTGCCAGCAGTTTCGGGGGGACCCCAGATACGCAGTATTTT.

This CDR3 is CASSSGFSNQPQHF. CDR3 in DNA: TGTGCCAGCAGTTCGGGGTTTAGCAATCAGCCCCAGCATTTT. The chain is built from TRBV27 and TRBJ1-5, with D hard to call. Trimming removed 4 bases at V and 0 bases at J, with 7 bases between. There are 14 residues in the CDR3. Germline CDR1 is MNHEY and CDR2 is SMNVEV (reference sequence).

V is TRBV28 and J is TRBJ1-2; 7 bases align to TRBD1. Germline V CDR1 and CDR2: MDHEN, SYDVKM. Unmatched junction bases numbered 9, after V lost 8 bases and J lost 3 bases. CDR3 length: 14 amino acids. The CDR3 coding sequence is TGTGCCAGCGGTTCGGAGGGGGCCTACTATGGCTACACCTTC. Translation: CASGSEGAYYGYTF.

The chain couples TRBV7-9 to TRBJ2-1; possibly TRBD1 for D (6 bases). Between the trimmed V and J ends, which lost 2 bases and 15 bases, there was a span of 14 bases. There are 12 residues in the CDR3. In germline, CDR1 is SEHNR, CDR2 FQNEAQ (reference sequence). Written as DNA, the CDR3 is TGTGCCAGCAGCTTAAATCCTGCACAGGGGTTCTTC. This encodes CASSLNPAQGFF.

The rearrangement links TRBV28 to TRBJ2-7; 8 nucleotides line up with TRBD2. This CDR3 is 16 amino acids long. CDR1 MDHEN and CDR2 SYDVKM come from the germline V gene. The V segment lost 6 bases and the J segment 2 bases; nucleotides outside the gene matches: 12. CDR3 loop: CASSYALAGGTYEQYF. CDR3 sequence (DNA): TGTGCCAGCAGCTACGCCCTCGCGGGAGGAACCTACGAGCAGTACTTC.

This chain joins TRBV5-1 and TRBJ1-5; D may be TRBD1 (5 bases). CDR3 length: 15 amino acids. The V gene lost 1 base and the J gene lost 0 bases, with 8 bases spanning the gap. Germline CDR1 SGHRS, CDR2 YFSETQ. This CDR3 reads CASSLQGSSNQPQHF. Written as DNA, the CDR3 is TGCGCCAGCAGCTTGCAGGGATCTAGCAATCAGCCCCAGCATTTT.

V is TRBV6-6 and J is TRBJ1-1; a possible D gene is TRBD1 (5 bases). The CDR3 totals 14 residues. Trimming stripped 5 bases from V and 4 bases from J, with 14 bases between. Germline V CDR1 and CDR2: MNHNY, SVGAGI (reference sequence). The CDR3 region is CASSQTTGVTEAFF. The CDR3 region has the DNA TGTGCCAGCAGTCAAACAACAGGTGTCACTGAAGCTTTCTTT.

The V and J genes are TRBV28 and TRBJ2-7, with TRBD2 identical over 9 bases. V lost 7 bases and J lost 6; bases outside the gene matches: 13. The germline gives CDR1 MDHEN, CDR2 SYDVKM. The CDR3 sequence is 15 residues long. This CDR3 reads CASILRRSGSIEQYF. DNA for the CDR3: TGTGCCAGCATCCTCCGCCGTAGCGGGAGTATCGAGCAGTACTTC.

CDR3 nucleotides: TGTGCCAGCACCCTCTTACCCGCAGGGAATGAGCAGTTCTTC. It codes for CASTLLPAGNEQFF. The genes are TRBV7-9 and TRBJ2-1; maybe TRBD1 (5 bases). The V and J ends lost 7 bases and 7 bases respectively, with 17 bases between them. The CDR3 is 14 residues long. Germline V gene sequence: CDR1 SEHNR, CDR2 FQNEAQ (reference sequence).

This chain uses TRBV13 with TRBJ2-5; 9 bases match TRBD2. The length of the CDR3 is 16 residues. The junction had 3 bases not matched to a gene; V was cut back by 0 bases and J by 1 base. The germline V gene encodes CDR1 PRHDT and CDR2 FYEKMQ (reference sequence). CDR3 residues: CASSLGGGRAQETQYF. Written as DNA, the CDR3 is TGTGCCAGCAGCTTAGGGGGCGGGAGGGCCCAAGAGACCCAGTACTTC.

With regard to this clone: Sequence at one end of the junction differs from germline and may be a read error. J is TRBJ2-2 and V is TRBV6-1, with 14 bases aligning to TRBD2. The CDR3 sequence is 18 residues long. Germline CDR1 is MNHNS and CDR2 is SASEGT. The CDR3 spells CASSKAGTSGRGPGELFF. CDR3 nucleotides: TGTGCCAGCAGTAAAGCCGGGACTAGCGGGAGAGGTCCCGGGGAGCTGTTTTTT.

This rearrangement joins TRBV6-1 to TRBJ1-4; D not resolved. Germline values: CDR1 MNHNS, CDR2 SASEGT. CDR3 length: 14 amino acids. V shed 4 bases and J shed 1 base, with 7 bases lying between them. The CDR3 reads CASSARLTNEKLFF. CDR3 nucleotides: TGTGCCAGCAGTGCGAGGTTAACTAATGAAAAACTGTTTTTT.

This chain uses TRBV28 with TRBJ2-3; perhaps TRBD2 as D (6 bases). The germline V gene encodes CDR1 MDHEN and CDR2 SYDVKM. CDR3 length: 16 residues. V lost 7 bases and J 1 base, leaving 18 bases between the germline ends. This chain's CDR3 is CASKASNPSGTDTQYF. As DNA, the CDR3 is TGTGCCAGCAAGGCCAGCAATCCTAGCGGCACAGATACGCAGTATTTT.

The V gene is TRBV6-5, the J gene TRBJ2-7; 8 nucleotides match TRBD1. This CDR3 region has 14 residues. Germline CDR1 is MNHEY and CDR2 is SVGAGI. V was pared by 5 bases and J by 7 bases, with 10 bases of the junction left unmatched. The CDR3 coding sequence is TGTGCCAGCAGTCCCGGGACAGGCATTGTAGAGCAGTACTTC. Translating it yields CASSPGTGIVEQYF.

V and J are TRBV28 and TRBJ2-2, with D perhaps matching TRBD2 (5 bases). With 2 bases removed from V and 0 bases from J, the gap between germline ends came to 16 bases. The CDR3 contains 18 residues. Germline assignment: CDR1 MDHEN and CDR2 SYDVKM. The CDR3 is CASSLRFSGEPNTGELFF. CDR3 in DNA: TGTGCCAGCAGTTTAAGGTTTTCCGGGGAGCCGAACACCGGGGAGCTGTTTTTT.

The chain uses TRBV29-1 and TRBJ2-1, with 11 bases lining up with TRBD2. Germline CDR1 and CDR2: SQVTM and ANQGSEA. The CDR3 sequence is 16 residues long. Trimming at V came to 3 bases and at J to 0 bases, leaving 4 bases not matched to a gene. The CDR3 loop reads CSVDGLAGGSYNEQFF. The CDR3, as DNA: TGCAGCGTTGACGGGCTAGCGGGAGGCTCCTACAATGAGCAGTTCTTC.

Of note for this clone: The junction departs from the called germline gene at one end, perhaps through a read error. The same CDR3 is also encoded by other DNA sequences in this sample. The V and J genes are TRBV10-3 and TRBJ2-7, with a weak D call TRBD2 (5 bases). This CDR3 is built from 13 residues. From germline, CDR1 is ENHRY and CDR2 SYGVKD. The CDR3 nucleotides read TGTGCCATCAGTGAGGCTCGGGGTATCGAGCAGTACTTT. This sequence encodes CAISEARGIEQYF.

The chain is built from TRBV19 and TRBJ2-7; D is possibly TRBD2 (5 bases). The germline CDR1 and CDR2 sequences are LNHDA and SQIVND (reference sequence). V was cut by 4 bases and J by 6 bases, with 19 bases left in between. The length of the CDR3 is 15 residues. The CDR3 loop is CASSSSAEIAGEQYF. The CDR3 DNA reads TGTGCCAGTAGTAGCTCGGCTGAGATCGCGGGCGAGCAGTACTTC.

The rearrangement joins TRBV4-1 to TRBJ1-4; D possibly corresponds to TRBD1 (6 bases). Trimming left V 0 bases short and J 8 bases short, with 19 bases between. Per the germline V gene, CDR1 is MGHRA and CDR2 is YSYEKL. This CDR3 has 17 residues. The CDR3 protein is CASSQDMPGDAGEKLFF. The CDR3 nucleotides are TGCGCCAGCAGCCAAGATATGCCAGGGGACGCAGGAGAAAAACTGTTTTTT.

A note on this clone: The conserved phenylalanine or tryptophan normally closing the CDR3 is absent here, so this likely arose from a read error. J is TRBJ1-1 and V is TRBV5-5; 7 bases fit TRBD1. CDR1 and CDR2 from the germline V gene are SGHKS and YYEKEE (reference sequence). V trimming: 4 bases; J trimming: 3 bases; junction bases outside the gene matches: 6. CDR3 length: 14 residues. CDR3 sequence reads: CASSRGTADTEAFS. CDR3 sequence (DNA): TGTGCCAGCAGCAGAGGGACAGCCGACACTGAAGCTTTCTCT.

The chain combines TRBV6-6 with TRBJ2-3; D remains ambiguous. The V gene's germline CDR1 is MNHNY and CDR2 SVGAGI (reference sequence). CDR3 size: 15 residues. V lost 0 bases and J lost 4, with 11 bases in between. CDR3: CASSYSQSRADTQYF. The DNA of the CDR3 is TGTGCCAGCAGTTACTCGCAATCCCGGGCAGATACGCAGTATTTT.

This chain joins TRBV5-1 and TRBJ2-2; D might be TRBD2 (6 bases). V dropped 7 bases and J dropped 5 bases, with 15 bases sitting between them. Germline CDR1 is SGHRS and CDR2 is YFSETQ. The CDR3 is 14 residues long. The chain's CDR3 is CASGLRVDTGELFF. Written as DNA, the CDR3 is TGCGCCAGCGGACTACGGGTCGATACCGGGGAGCTGTTTTTT.

DNA for the CDR3: TGTGCCAGCAGCGGCGGACAAAACTACGAGCAGTACTTC. Its translation is CASSGGQNYEQYF. This chain uses TRBV9 with TRBJ2-7; D is perhaps TRBD1 (5 bases). V gave up 3 bases and J gave up 3 bases, with 10 bases separating them. There are 13 residues in the CDR3. Germline loops: CDR1 SGDLS, CDR2 YYNGEE.